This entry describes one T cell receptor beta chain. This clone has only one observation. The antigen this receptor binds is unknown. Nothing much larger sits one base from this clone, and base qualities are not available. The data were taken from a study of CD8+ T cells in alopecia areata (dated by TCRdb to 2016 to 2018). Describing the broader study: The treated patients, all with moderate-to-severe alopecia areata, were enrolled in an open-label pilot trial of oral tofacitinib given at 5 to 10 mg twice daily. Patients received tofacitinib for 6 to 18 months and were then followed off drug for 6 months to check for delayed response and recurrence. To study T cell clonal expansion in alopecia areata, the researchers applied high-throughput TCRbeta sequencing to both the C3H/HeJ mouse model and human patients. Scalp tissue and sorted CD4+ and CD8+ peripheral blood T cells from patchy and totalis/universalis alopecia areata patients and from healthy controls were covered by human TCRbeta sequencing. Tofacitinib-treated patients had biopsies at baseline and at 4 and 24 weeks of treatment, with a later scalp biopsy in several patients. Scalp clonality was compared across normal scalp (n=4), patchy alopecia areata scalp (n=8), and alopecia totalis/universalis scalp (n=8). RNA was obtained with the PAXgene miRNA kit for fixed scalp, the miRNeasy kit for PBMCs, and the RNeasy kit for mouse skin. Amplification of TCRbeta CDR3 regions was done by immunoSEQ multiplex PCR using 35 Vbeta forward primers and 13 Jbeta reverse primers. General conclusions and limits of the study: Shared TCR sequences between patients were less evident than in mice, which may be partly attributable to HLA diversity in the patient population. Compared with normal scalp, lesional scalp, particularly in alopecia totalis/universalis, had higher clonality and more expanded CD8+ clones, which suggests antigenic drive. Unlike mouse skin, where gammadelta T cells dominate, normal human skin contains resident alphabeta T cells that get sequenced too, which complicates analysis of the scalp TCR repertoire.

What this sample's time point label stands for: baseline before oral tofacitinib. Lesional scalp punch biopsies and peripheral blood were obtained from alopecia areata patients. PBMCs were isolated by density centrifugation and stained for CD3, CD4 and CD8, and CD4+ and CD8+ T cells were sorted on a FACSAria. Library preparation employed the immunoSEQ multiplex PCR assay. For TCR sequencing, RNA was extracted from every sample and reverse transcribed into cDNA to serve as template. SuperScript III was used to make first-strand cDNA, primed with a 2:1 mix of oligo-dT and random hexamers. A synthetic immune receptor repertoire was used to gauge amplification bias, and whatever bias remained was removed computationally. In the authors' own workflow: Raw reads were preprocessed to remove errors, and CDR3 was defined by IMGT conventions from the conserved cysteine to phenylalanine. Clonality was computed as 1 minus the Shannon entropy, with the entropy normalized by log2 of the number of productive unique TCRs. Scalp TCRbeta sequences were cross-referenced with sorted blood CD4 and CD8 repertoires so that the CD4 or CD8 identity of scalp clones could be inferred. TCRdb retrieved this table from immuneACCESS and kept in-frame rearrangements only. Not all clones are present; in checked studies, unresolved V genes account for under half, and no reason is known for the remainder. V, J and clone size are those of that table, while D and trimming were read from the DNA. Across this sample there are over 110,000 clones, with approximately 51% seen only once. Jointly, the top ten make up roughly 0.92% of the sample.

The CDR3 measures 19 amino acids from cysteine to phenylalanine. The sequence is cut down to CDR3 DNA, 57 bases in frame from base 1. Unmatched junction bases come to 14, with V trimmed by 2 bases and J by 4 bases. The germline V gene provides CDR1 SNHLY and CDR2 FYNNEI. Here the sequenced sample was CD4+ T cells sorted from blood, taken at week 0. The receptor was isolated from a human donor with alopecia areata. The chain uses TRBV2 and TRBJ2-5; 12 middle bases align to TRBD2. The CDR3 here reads CASSERLGASGRARETQYF. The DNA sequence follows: TGTGCCAGCAGTGAACGATTGGGGGCTAGCGGGAGGGCCCGAGAGACCCAGTACTTC.